These 10 T cell receptor beta chains were all obtained from the same sample, sequenced in a study of CXCR3-negative and CXCR3-positive naive CD8 T cells. 5' RACE with UMI labels generated the TRB cDNA libraries. TCRdb reprocessed the 5' RACE reads, with one entry per CDR3 protein and no DNA. The listing records more than 50,000 distinct CDR3 sequences. The specimen was naive CXCR3- CD8+ T cells from blood. The subset denotes: CD45RO-CCR7+CD27+CD95- naive CD8+ T cells lacking CXCR3 (TNR3-). These receptors were collected from a human donor in good health. Some clones in this sample may be carry-over from other donors' samples.

CDR3 amino acids: CASSQDEAGGPYNEQFF. The chain links TRBV4-1 to TRBJ2-1. Germline V CDR1 and CDR2: MGHRA, YSYEKL. The CDR3 loop spans 17 amino acids.

The genes are TRBV29-1 and TRBJ2-3; checking the TCRdb D call of TRBD2 is not possible without DNA. CDR3 size: 15 residues. Per the germline V gene, CDR1 is SQVTM and CDR2 is ANQGSEA. CDR3 sequence: CSVDDTSVRTDTQYF.

The chain links TRBV28 to TRBJ1-1. The CDR3 consists of 17 residues. Germline V lookup: CDR1 MDHEN, CDR2 SYDVKM. CDR3 sequence reads: CASSTEGFRTRDTEAFF.

This chain uses TRBV12-3 or TRBV12-4 with TRBJ2-7; with no DNA, the TCRdb D assignment of TRBD1 cannot be verified. The CDR3 contains 13 residues. This chain's CDR3 is CASSRDTSYEQYF.

The chain links TRBV20-1 to TRBJ2-5. Looked up from germline, CDR1 is DFQATT and CDR2 is SNEGSKA (reference sequence). The CDR3 has 13 amino acids. CDR3 region: CSAREGWQETQYF.

This chain uses TRBV21-1 with TRBJ1-6. TRBV21-1 corresponds to a pseudogene. The length of the CDR3 is 17 residues. CDR3 residues: CASSKDSGHDYNSPLHF.

The chain employs TRBV20-1 and TRBJ2-1; TCRdb names TRBD2, which stays unverified in the absence of DNA. CDR1 and CDR2 (germline): DFQATT, SNEGSKA (reference sequence). The CDR3 is made up of 14 amino acids. This chain's CDR3 is CSARRLAAYNEQFF.

The chain employs TRBV20-1 and TRBJ2-7; the TCRdb D gene call, TRBD2, has no DNA to confirm it. The CDR3 is 14 residues long. Germline CDR1 is DFQATT and CDR2 is SNEGSKA (reference sequence). The CDR3 protein is CSARDRDGGPLRYF.

CDR3 sequence: CASRESVGANTGELFF. V and J are TRBV7-9 and TRBJ2-2; TCRdb calls TRBD2, which cannot be checked without DNA. From germline, CDR1 is SEHNR and CDR2 FQNEAQ (reference sequence). The CDR3 has 16 amino acids.

J is TRBJ2-7 and V is TRBV13. Germline lookup yields CDR1 PRHDT and CDR2 FYEKMQ (reference sequence). The CDR3 has 12 residues. The CDR3 loop is CASSDRTYEQYF. The whole variable domain, remainder taken from reference TRBV13 and TRBJ2-7, is AAGVIQSPRHLIKEKRETATLKCYPIPRHDTVYWYQQGPGQDPQFLISFYEKMQSDKGSIPDRFSAQQFSDYHSELNMSSLELGDSALYFCASSDRTYEQYFGPGTRLTVT.